This TCR beta chain was recovered during a study of blood T cell repertoires in COVID-19. This CDR3 region has 16 residues. Germline trimming cut 4 bases from V and 5 bases from J; bases unmatched to any gene: 11. Germline V gives CDR1 SGDLS, CDR2 YYNGEE. Profiling relied on immunoSEQ multiplex PCR, and the TCRdb table lists in-frame clones only, not all of them. Found here are 150,000 to 200,000 clones, approximately 86% of them singletons; the top ten hold 1.5% to 2%. The rearrangement joins TRBV9 to TRBJ2-5; the match to TRBD1 covers 10 bases. Specimen: peripheral blood. The TCR was taken from a woman in her fifties or sixties with acute or convalescent COVID-19. The CDR3 sequence: CASSPTGGYNTETQYF. The CDR3 bases are TGTGCCAGCAGCCCGACAGGGGGCTACAATACTGAGACCCAGTACTTC.